This T cell receptor beta chain appears in the sequencing data of a study of blood T cell repertoires in COVID-19. CDR1 and CDR2 (germline): SGHNT, YYREEE (reference sequence). V was cut by 2 bases and J by 0 bases, with 2 bases left in between. This CDR3 has 12 amino acids. Data came from immunoSEQ multiplex PCR; TCRdb stores just in-frame clones and leaves some out. The table includes roughly 230,000 clones, approximately 92% detected once. This chain links TRBV5-4 with TRBJ1-1; D not resolved. The sequence was collected from a woman aged 40 to 49 who had recovered from COVID-19. The sequenced sample consisted of peripheral blood. The CDR3 region is CASSFLNTEAFF. As DNA, the CDR3 is TGTGCCAGCAGCTTCTTGAACACTGAAGCTTTCTTT.